A selection of T cell receptor beta chains follows, all from one sample in a study of CD8+CD57+ T cells in acquired aplastic anemia. TCRdb re-derived calls from the reads in MiXCR, one entry per CDR3 protein. The table shows a few hundred thousand distinct CDR3 sequences, with 40% to 60% occurring only once. The sequencing input was sorted CD4+, CD8+, or CD8+CD57+ T cells (not recorded which) from PBMCs. These receptor sequences come from a human donor with aplastic anemia. The CDR3 runs from the conserved cysteine through the conserved F or W. A D gene is named only where the DNA matches it firmly. Size tells how often a clone was seen (once, few, many) or the class of an expanded clone, and some rows leave it out.

>TRBJ1-1|16|.|TRBV7-6|many
CASSPRAGTLNTEAFF
TGTGCCAGCAGCCCCCGAGCCGGGACCCTGAACACTGAAGCTTTCTTT
>TRBJ2-3|16|.|TRBV5-6|few
CASSKGTVGGTDTQYF
TGTGCCAGCAGTAAAGGGACCGTAGGGGGGACAGATACGCAGTATTTT
>TRBJ2-7|14|.|TRBV5-1|.
CASSHGTLQLEQYF
TGCGCCAGCAGCCACGGGACTCTTCAACTCGAGCAGTACTTC
>TRBJ1-5|15|TRBD1|TRBV14|.
CVSSLPGQGGQPQRF
TGTGTCAGCAGCCTCCCGGGACAGGGGGGTCAGCCCCAGCGTTTT
>TRBJ2-5|15|.|TRBV27|.
CASSLWGWPVETQYF
TGTGCCAGCAGTTTATGGGGGTGGCCCGTTGAGACCCAGTACTTC
>TRBJ2-1|12|.|TRBV7-6|many
CASSTSGNEQFF
TGTGCCAGCAGCACGAGTGGCAATGAGCAGTTCTTC
>TRBJ1-6|14|TRBD1|TRBV20-1|many
CSARQGGMSSPLHF
TGCAGTGCCAGACAGGGGGGAATGAGCTCACCCCTCCACTTT
>TRBJ1-1|14|.|TRBV27|many
CASSALVGAKGAFF
TGTGCCAGCAGTGCCTTAGTCGGGGCCAAGGGGGCTTTCTTT
>TRBJ1-4|15|TRBD1|TRBV15|.
CATSREGALGEKPFF
TGTGCCACCAGCAGGGAGGGGGCTTTGGGTGAAAAACCGTTTTTT
>TRBJ1-1|15|TRBD1|TRBV4-2|many
CASSQRDRGLAEAFF
TGTGCCAGCAGCCAACGGGACAGGGGGCTCGCTGAAGCTTTCTTT
>TRBJ1-2|15|TRBD1|TRBV5-8|many
CASSLGQGRYYGYTF
TGTGCCAGCAGCTTGGGACAGGGAAGATATTATGGCTACACCTTC
>TRBJ2-7|13|TRBD1|TRBV7-9|.
CASRGQGPHEQYF
TGCGCCAGCAGGGGACAGGGCCCCCACGAGCAGTACTTC
>TRBJ2-4|12|.|TRBV24-1|.
CATSTQVGYQYF
TGTGCCACCAGTACCCAAGTGGGGTATCAGTACTTC
>TRBJ2-7|15|.|TRBV2|.
CASSEHRDGSYEQYF
TGTGCCAGCAGCGAGCACCGGGACGGATCATACGAGCAGTACTTC
>TRBJ1-2|11|.|TRBV6-1|.
CASSKRDGGAF
TGTGCCAGCAGCAAACGGGACGGGGGGGCCTTC
>TRBJ2-1|12|TRBD2|TRBV19|.
CATGIAGGPQFF
TGTGCCACGGGTATAGCGGGAGGGCCTCAGTTCTTC
>TRBJ1-1|13|TRBD1|TRBV29-1|.
CSAPGGGATEAFF
TGCAGCGCCCCAGGGGGCGGGGCAACTGAAGCTTTCTTT
>TRBJ2-7|14|TRBD2|TRBV6-1|.
CASREGLAGVGQYF
TGTGCCAGCAGGGAAGGACTAGCGGGGGTAGGTCAGTACTTC
>TRBJ1-2|13|.|TRBV14|many
CASSLMRAEGYTF
TGTGCCAGCAGCCTTATGAGGGCGGAGGGCTACACCTTC
>TRBJ2-2|15|.|TRBV19|.
CASSIGRGRTGELFF
TGTGCCAGTAGTATTGGAAGGGGAAGGACCGGGGAGCTGTTTTTT
>TRBJ1-4|11|.|TRBV30|many
CAWTVGGKLFF
TGTGCCTGGACCGTTGGGGGAAAACTGTTTTTT
>TRBJ1-2|15|.|TRBV6-5|many
CASSSLGAELYGYTF
TGTGCCAGCAGTTCCCTCGGGGCAGAGCTCTATGGCTACACCTTC
>TRBJ1-1|15|TRBD1|TRBV2|many
CASSTGQGAGTEAFF
TGTGCCAGCAGTACCGGACAGGGGGCGGGTACTGAAGCTTTCTTT
>TRBJ2-1|16|.|TRBV2|many
CASSNTRGLSYNEQFF
TGTGCCAGCAGTAACACAAGGGGTCTTTCCTACAATGAGCAGTTCTTC
>TRBJ2-2|19|TRBD2|TRBV10-3|many
CAISEPTSGGPTNTGELFF
TGTGCCATCAGTGAACCGACTAGCGGGGGGCCCACGAACACCGGGGAGCTGTTTTTT
>TRBJ1-1|13|.|TRBV7-2|many
CASSLVRNTEAFF
TGTGCCAGCAGCTTAGTACGGAACACTGAAGCTTTCTTT
>TRBJ1-6|15|.|TRBV15|.
CATSRDRQANPPLHF
TGTGCCACCAGCAGGGATAGACAGGCCAATCCACCCCTCCACTTT
>TRBJ1-4|15|TRBD1|TRBV2|once
CASLIYGTGREKLFF
TGTGCCAGCCTGATATACGGGACAGGGCGAGAAAAACTGTTTTTT
>TRBJ1-5|12|.|TRBV19|.
CASSIDLQPQHF
TGTGCCAGTAGTATAGATCTCCAGCCCCAGCATTTT
>TRBJ1-2|13|.|TRBV20-1|.
CSAETGEDYGYTF
TGCAGTGCTGAGACAGGAGAAGACTATGGCTACACCTTC
>TRBJ1-2|12|.|TRBV29-1|many
CSVETAIYGYTF
TGCAGCGTTGAGACGGCAATCTATGGCTACACCTTC
>TRBJ2-3|17|TRBD2|TRBV14|.
CASSHLLSGGGTDTQYF
TGTGCCAGCAGCCACCTCCTTAGCGGGGGGGGGACAGATACGCAGTATTTT
>TRBJ2-3|13|.|TRBV5-1|many
CASSVGSGLTLYF
TGCGCCAGCAGCGTGGGGTCAGGTCTAACTCTGTATTTT
>TRBJ2-1|11|.|TRBV9|few
CASSVSNEQFF
TGTGCCAGCAGCGTGAGCAATGAGCAGTTCTTC
>TRBJ2-5|14|TRBD1|TRBV28|.
CASSLSGTGETQYF
TGTGCCAGCAGTTTATCGGGGACAGGGGAGACCCAGTACTTC
>TRBJ2-1|14|.|TRBV2|.
CASSPGTLYNEQFF
TGTGCCAGCAGCCCTGGGACTTTATACAATGAGCAGTTCTTC
>TRBJ1-2|16|.|TRBV7-8|.
CASSPTGTGFGYGYTF
TGTGCCAGCAGCCCTACCGGGACGGGGTTTGGCTATGGCTACACCTTC
>TRBJ1-1|15|TRBD1|TRBV2|.
CASRQGATGNTEAFF
TGTGCCAGCAGACAGGGGGCGACGGGTAACACTGAAGCTTTCTTT
>TRBJ2-7|16|TRBD2|TRBV6-5|.
CASKEGGTGGHYEQYF
TGTGCCAGCAAGGAGGGAGGGACGGGCGGTCACTACGAGCAGTACTTC
>TRBJ2-7|15|TRBD1|TRBV25-1|.
CASSGGQGRSYEQYF
TGTGCCAGCAGTGGGGGACAGGGGCGCTCCTACGAGCAGTACTTC